These T cell receptor beta chains were read from a single sample in a study of identifying expanded T cells in peripheral blood. The repertoire was sequenced with immunoSEQ multiplex PCR; TCRdb's copy has only in-frame clones and lacks some. The sample holds some 100,000 clones, 88% seen once. The sample taken for sequencing was blood. The receptors shown here come from a person aged 18 to 70 in good health. The CDR3 runs from the conserved cysteine through the conserved F or W. Fields, in order: J gene, D gene, V gene, clone size, CDR3 protein, CDR3 DNA. The D gene is left open where the match is weak. For some rows the clone size is stated as once, few or many, or as a class when expanded; others skip it.

>TRBJ1-4|-|TRBV18|-
CASTTEDNEKLFF
TGTGCCAGCACGACGGAAGACAATGAAAAACTGTTTTTT
>TRBJ1-4|TRBD1|TRBV30|-
CAAPGQTEKLFF
TGTGCCGCTCCGGGACAGACTGAAAAACTGTTTTTT
>TRBJ2-7|-|TRBV5-1|-
CASSLIPEGHEQYF
TGCGCCAGCAGCTTGATTCCCGAAGGCCACGAGCAGTACTTC
>TRBJ2-7|-|TRBV7-2|-
CASSLGRGPTYEQYF
TGTGCCAGCAGCTTAGGAAGGGGTCCAACCTACGAGCAGTACTTC
>TRBJ2-1|-|TRBV18|-
CASSPTAGRGNEQFF
TGTGCCAGCTCACCAACGGCGGGAAGAGGCAATGAGCAGTTCTTC
>TRBJ2-1|TRBD2|TRBV5-1|once
CASSLSYSGGSNEQFF
TGCGCCAGCAGCTTGTCTTATAGCGGGGGAAGCAATGAGCAGTTCTTC
>TRBJ2-2|TRBD2|TRBV15|-
CATSRTSGDNTGELFF
TGTGCCACCAGCAGGACTAGCGGGGATAACACCGGGGAGCTGTTTTTT
>TRBJ1-4|-|TRBV5-1|-
CASSLARTPNEKLFF
TGCGCCAGCAGCTTGGCTAGGACACCAAATGAAAAACTGTTTTTT
>TRBJ2-4|-|TRBV12-1|once
CASSTRQGEAKNIQYF
TGTGCCAGCAGCACCCGACAGGGGGAGGCCAAAAACATTCAGTACTTC
>TRBJ1-3|-|TRBV7-9|-
CASSLGQTTSGNTIYF
TGTGCCAGCAGCCTAGGACAGACAACCTCTGGAAACACCATATATTTT
>TRBJ2-1|TRBD1|TRBV9|once
CASSVDVFDRGHFF
TGTGCCAGCAGCGTAGACGTGTTTGACAGGGGGCACTTCTTC
>TRBJ2-1|TRBD2|TRBV6-5|-
CASSHGTSNYNEQFF
TGTGCCAGCAGCCACGGGACTAGTAATTACAATGAGCAGTTCTTC
>TRBJ2-1|-|TRBV2|-
CASSVLNEQFF
TGTGCCAGCAGTGTTTTGAATGAGCAGTTCTTC
>TRBJ1-2|-|TRBV10-3|-
CAISDADGPNYGYTF
TGTGCCATCAGTGATGCGGACGGGCCTAACTATGGCTACACCTTC
>TRBJ1-1|TRBD1|TRBV29-1|-
CSVEDRGDTEAFF
TGCAGCGTTGAGGACAGGGGTGACACTGAAGCTTTCTTT
>TRBJ1-2|-|TRBV29-1|few
CSARPGGSGYTF
TGCAGCGCCCGTCCCGGGGGCTCGGGCTACACCTTC
>TRBJ1-1|TRBD1|TRBV6-1|-
CASRAQGDGTEAFF
TGTGCCAGCAGAGCCCAGGGGGACGGCACTGAAGCTTTCTTT
>TRBJ2-7|-|TRBV10-3|-
CAISESKGTYEQYF
TGTGCCATCAGTGAGTCAAAAGGGACCTACGAGCAGTACTTC
>TRBJ1-1|-|TRBV12-5|-
CASGLAGHNTEAFF
TGTGCTAGTGGTTTGGCCGGACACAACACTGAAGCTTTCTTT
>TRBJ1-2|-|TRBV6-1|-
CASSELPGGGYTF
TGTGCCAGCAGTGAACTCCCCGGGGGTGGCTACACCTTC
>TRBJ1-1|TRBD1|TRBV18|-
CASSPVTGVSTEAFF
TGTGCCAGCTCACCCGTGACAGGGGTGAGCACTGAAGCTTTCTTT
>TRBJ1-5|-|TRBV2|-
CASSEAGNNQPQHF
TGTGCCAGCAGTGAAGCAGGGAACAATCAGCCCCAGCATTTT
>TRBJ2-1|TRBD1|TRBV5-4|once
CASAAYGTGSNEQFF
TGTGCCAGCGCAGCCTATGGGACAGGGTCCAATGAGCAGTTCTTC